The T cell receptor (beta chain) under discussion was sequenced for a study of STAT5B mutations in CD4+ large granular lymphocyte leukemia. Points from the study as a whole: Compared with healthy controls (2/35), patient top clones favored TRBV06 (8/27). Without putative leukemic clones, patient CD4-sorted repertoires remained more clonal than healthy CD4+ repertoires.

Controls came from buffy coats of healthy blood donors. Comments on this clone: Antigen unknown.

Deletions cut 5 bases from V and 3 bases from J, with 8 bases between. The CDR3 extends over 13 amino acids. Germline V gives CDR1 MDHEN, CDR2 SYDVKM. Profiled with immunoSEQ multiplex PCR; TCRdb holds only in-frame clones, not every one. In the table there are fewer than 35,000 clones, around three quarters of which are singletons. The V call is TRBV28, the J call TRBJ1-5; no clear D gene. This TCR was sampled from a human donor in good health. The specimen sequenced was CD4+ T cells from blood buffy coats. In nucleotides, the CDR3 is TGTGCCAGCAGTGTACTCATCAATCAGCCCCAGCATTTT. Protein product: CASSVLINQPQHF. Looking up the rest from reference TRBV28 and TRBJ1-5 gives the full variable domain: DVKVTQSSRYLVKRTGEKVFLECVQDMDHENMFWYRQDPGLGLRLIYFSYDVKMKEKGDIPEGYSVSREKKERFSLILESASTNQTSMYLCASSVLINQPQHFGDGTRLSIL.